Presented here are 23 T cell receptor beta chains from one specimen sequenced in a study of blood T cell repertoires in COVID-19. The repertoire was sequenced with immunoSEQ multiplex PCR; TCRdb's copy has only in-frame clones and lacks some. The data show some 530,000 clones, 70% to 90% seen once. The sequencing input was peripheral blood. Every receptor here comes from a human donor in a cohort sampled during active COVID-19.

The CDR3 DNA reads TGTGCCAGCTCACCAGACGTGGGAGGTACCTACGAGCAGTACTTC. Translation gives CASSPDVGGTYEQYF. This chain uses TRBV18 with TRBJ2-7; TRBD2 is a possible D gene (6 bases). The germline V and J ends were trimmed by 2 bases and 2 bases, with 13 bases remaining between them. From germline, CDR1 is KGHSH and CDR2 LQKENI. The CDR3 loop spans 15 amino acids.

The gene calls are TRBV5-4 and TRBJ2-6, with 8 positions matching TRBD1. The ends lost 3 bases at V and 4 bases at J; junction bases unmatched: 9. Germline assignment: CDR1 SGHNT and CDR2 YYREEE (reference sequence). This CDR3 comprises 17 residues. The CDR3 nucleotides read TGTGCCAGCAGCTACCGGACAGGGCGAGACGGGGCCAACGTCCTGACTTTC. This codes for CASSYRTGRDGANVLTF. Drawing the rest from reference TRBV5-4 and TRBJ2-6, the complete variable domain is ETGVTQSPTHLIKTRGQQVTLRCSSQSGHNTVSWYQQALGQGPQFIFQYYREEENGRGNFPPRFSGLQFPNYSSELNVNALELDDSALYLCASSYRTGRDGANVLTFGAGSRLTVL.

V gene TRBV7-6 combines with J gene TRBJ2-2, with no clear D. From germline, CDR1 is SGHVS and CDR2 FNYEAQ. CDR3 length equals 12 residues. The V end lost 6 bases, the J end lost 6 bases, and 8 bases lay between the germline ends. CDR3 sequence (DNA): TGTGCCAGCAGTGTAGTGGCCGGGGAGCTGTTTTTT. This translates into CASSVVAGELFF.

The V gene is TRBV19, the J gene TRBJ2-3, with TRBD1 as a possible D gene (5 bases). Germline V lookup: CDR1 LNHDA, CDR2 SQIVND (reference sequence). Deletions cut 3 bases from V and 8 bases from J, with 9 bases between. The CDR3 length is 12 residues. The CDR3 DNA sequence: TGTGCCAGTAGTATTACAGGAAGTACGCAGTATTTT. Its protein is CASSITGSTQYF.

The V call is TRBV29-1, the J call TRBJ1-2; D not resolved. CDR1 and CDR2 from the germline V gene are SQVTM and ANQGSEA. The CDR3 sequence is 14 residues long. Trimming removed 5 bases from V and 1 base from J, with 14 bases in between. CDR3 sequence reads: CSVPTETSNYGYTF. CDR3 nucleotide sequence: TGCAGCGTTCCAACAGAGACCAGTAACTATGGCTACACCTTC. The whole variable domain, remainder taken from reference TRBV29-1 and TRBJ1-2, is SAVISQKPSRDICQRGTSLTIQCQVDSQVTMMFWYRQQPGQSLTLIATANQGSEATYESGFVIDKFPISRPNLTFSTLTVSNMSPEDSSIYLCSVPTETSNYGYTFGSGTRLTVV.

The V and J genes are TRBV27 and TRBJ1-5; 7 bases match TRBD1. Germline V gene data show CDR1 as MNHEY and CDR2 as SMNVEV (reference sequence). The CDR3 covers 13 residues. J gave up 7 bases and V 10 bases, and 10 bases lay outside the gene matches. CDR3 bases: TGTGCCACCAGGGGGGCAGGGGGACAGCCCCAGCATTTT. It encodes CATRGAGGQPQHF.

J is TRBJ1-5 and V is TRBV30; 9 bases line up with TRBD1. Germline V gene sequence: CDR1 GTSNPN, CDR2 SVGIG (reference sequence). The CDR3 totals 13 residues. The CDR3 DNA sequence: TGTGCTGTAGGGGGACAGGGTACTCAGCCCCAGCATTTT. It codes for CAVGGQGTQPQHF.

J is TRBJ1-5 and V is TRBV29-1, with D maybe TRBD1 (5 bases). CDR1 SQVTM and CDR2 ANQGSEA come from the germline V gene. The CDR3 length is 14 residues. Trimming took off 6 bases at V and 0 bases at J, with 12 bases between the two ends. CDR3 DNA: TGCAGCGTGGTGGACACAAATAGCAATCAGCCCCAGCATTTT. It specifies CSVVDTNSNQPQHF.

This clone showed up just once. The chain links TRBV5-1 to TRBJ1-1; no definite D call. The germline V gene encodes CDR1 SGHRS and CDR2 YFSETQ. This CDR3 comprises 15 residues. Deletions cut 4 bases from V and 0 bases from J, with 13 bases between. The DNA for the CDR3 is TGCGCCAGCAGCCTAGGTCCCTCAATGAACACTGAAGCTTTCTTT. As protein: CASSLGPSMNTEAFF.

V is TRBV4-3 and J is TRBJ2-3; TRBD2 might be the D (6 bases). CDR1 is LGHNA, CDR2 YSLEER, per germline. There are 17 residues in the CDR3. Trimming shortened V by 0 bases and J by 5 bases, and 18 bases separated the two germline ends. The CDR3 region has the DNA TGCGCCAGCAGCCAAGATCTGTGGGACTCTTCAGGAGATACGCAGTATTTT. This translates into CASSQDLWDSSGDTQYF.

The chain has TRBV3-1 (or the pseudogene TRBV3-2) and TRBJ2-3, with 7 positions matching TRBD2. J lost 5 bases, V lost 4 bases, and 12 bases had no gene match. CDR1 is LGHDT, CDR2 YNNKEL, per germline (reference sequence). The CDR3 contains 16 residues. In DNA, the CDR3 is TGTGCCAGCAGCCCCCGCATGGGAGGGCCGGAAGATACGCAGTATTTT. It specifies CASSPRMGGPEDTQYF.

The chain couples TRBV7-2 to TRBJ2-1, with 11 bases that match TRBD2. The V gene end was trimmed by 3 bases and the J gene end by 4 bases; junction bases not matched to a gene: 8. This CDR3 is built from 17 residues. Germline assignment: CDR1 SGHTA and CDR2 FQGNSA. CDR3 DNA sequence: TGTGCCAGCAGCTTCGCTAGCGGGAGGTCAAAGTACAATGAGCAGTTCTTC. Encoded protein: CASSFASGRSKYNEQFF.

The CDR3 nucleotides read TGTGCCAGCAGCCGCGGGGATAGCGGGAGGCTTGAGCAGTTCTTC. It translates to CASSRGDSGRLEQFF. The V and J genes are TRBV7-2 and TRBJ2-1, with TRBD2 matching over 10 bases. The CDR3 is 15 amino acids. V trimming: 5 bases; J trimming: 9 bases; junction bases outside the gene matches: 10. In germline, CDR1 is SGHTA, CDR2 FQGNSA.

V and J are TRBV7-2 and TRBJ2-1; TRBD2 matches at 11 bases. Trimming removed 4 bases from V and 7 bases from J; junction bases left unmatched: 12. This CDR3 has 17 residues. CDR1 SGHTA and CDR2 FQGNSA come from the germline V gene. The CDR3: CASSSNILAGVGNEQFF. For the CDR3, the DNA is TGTGCCAGCAGCTCGAATATACTAGCGGGAGTTGGTAATGAGCAGTTCTTC. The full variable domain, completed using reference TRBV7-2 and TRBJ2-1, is GAGVSQSPSNKVTEKGKDVELRCDPISGHTALYWYRQSLGQGLEFLIYFQGNSAPDKSGLPSDRFSAERTGGSVSTLTIQRTQQEDSAVYLCASSSNILAGVGNEQFFGPGTRLTVL.

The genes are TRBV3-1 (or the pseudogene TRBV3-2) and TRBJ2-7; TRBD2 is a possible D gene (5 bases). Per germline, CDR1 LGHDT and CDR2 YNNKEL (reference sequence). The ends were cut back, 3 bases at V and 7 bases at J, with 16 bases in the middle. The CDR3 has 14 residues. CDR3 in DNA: TGTGCCAGCAGCCACGGGGTACAATCACGGGAGCAGTACTTC. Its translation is CASSHGVQSREQYF.

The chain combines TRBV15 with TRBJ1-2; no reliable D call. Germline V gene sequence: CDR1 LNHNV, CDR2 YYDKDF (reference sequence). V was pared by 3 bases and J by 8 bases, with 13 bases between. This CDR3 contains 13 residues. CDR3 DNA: TGTGCCACCAGCAGCCGAAGTTTTAGCGGCTACACCTTC. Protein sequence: CATSSRSFSGYTF.

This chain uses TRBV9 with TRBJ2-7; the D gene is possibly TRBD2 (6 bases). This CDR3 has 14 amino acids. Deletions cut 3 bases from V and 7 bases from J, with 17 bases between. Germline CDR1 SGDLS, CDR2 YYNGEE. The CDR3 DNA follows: TGTGCCAGCAGCGAGCCGGGAGTAGGGAAGGAGCAGTACTTC. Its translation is CASSEPGVGKEQYF.

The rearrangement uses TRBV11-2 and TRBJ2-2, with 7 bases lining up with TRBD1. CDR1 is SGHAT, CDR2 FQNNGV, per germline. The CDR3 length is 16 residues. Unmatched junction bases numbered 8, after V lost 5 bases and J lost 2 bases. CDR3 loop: CASSPRGQVNTGELFF. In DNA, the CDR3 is TGTGCCAGCAGCCCAAGGGGGCAGGTCAACACCGGGGAGCTGTTTTTT.

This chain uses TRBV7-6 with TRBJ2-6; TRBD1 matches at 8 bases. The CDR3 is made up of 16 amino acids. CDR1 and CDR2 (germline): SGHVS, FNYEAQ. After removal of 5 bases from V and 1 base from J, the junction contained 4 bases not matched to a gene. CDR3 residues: CASSPWTGSGANVLTF. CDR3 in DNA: TGTGCCAGCAGCCCCTGGACAGGGTCTGGGGCCAACGTCCTGACTTTC.

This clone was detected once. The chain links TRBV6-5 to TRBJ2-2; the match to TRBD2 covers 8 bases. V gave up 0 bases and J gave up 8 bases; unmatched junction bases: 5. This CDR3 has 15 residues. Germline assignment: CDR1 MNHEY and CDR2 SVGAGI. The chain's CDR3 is CASSYSPGGTGELFF. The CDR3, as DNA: TGTGCCAGCAGTTACTCGCCGGGAGGGACTGGGGAGCTGTTTTTT.

CDR3 bases: TGTGCCAGCAGCTTAGCCGGGACACAGTATAATTCACCCCTCCACTTT. Its protein is CASSLAGTQYNSPLHF. The chain couples TRBV11-2 to TRBJ1-6, with a tentative D call TRBD1 (6 bases). Germline V gives CDR1 SGHAT, CDR2 FQNNGV. The V end was cut by 1 base, the J end by 4 bases, with 11 bases between. This CDR3 region has 16 residues.

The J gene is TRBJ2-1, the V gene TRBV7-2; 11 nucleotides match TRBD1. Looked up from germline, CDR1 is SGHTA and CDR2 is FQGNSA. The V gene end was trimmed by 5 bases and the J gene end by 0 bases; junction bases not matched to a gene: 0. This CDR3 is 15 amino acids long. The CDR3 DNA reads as TGTGCCAGCAGCGGGACAGGGGGCTCCTACAATGAGCAGTTCTTC. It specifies CASSGTGGSYNEQFF. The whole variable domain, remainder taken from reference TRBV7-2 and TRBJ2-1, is GAGVSQSPSNKVTEKGKDVELRCDPISGHTALYWYRQSLGQGLEFLIYFQGNSAPDKSGLPSDRFSAERTGGSVSTLTIQRTQQEDSAVYLCASSGTGGSYNEQFFGPGTRLTVL.

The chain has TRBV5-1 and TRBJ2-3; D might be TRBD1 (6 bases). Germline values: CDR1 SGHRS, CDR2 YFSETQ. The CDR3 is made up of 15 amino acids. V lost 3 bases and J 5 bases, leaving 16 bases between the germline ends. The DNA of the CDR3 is TGCGCCAGCAGCTCGCTTGGGCCAGGGGTAGATACGCAGTATTTT. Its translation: CASSSLGPGVDTQYF.